This TCR beta chain was obtained from a study of shared clonotypes between healthy human individuals. The authors distributed each subset's genomic DNA evenly over several immunoSEQ plates. Generated by immunoSEQ multiplex PCR, the TCRdb table keeps only in-frame clones and is missing some. The table has about 2 million clones, about 95% seen once. Notes on this clone: Its antigen remains unidentified.

CD8 cells regarded as naive lacked CD45RO, were positively chosen for CCR7, and omitted terminally differentiated effector memory CD45RA+ cells. Findings and limits, study-wide: Sampling covered blood only; tissue repertoires likely differ.

The CDR3 runs to 14 residues. V shed 0 bases and J shed 3 bases, with 6 bases lying between them. Germline assignment: CDR1 LNHDA and CDR2 SQIVND (reference sequence). Sequencing used naive CD8+ T cells sorted from blood. The receptor was derived from a man aged 18 to 30 in good health. The rearrangement uses TRBV19 and TRBJ2-1, with a tentative D call TRBD2 (5 bases). The DNA for the CDR3 is TGTGCCAGTAGTATAGACGGGGTCTACAATGAGCAGTTCTTC. Translation: CASSIDGVYNEQFF. Supplemented by reference TRBV19 and TRBJ2-1, the full variable domain reads DGGITQSPKYLFRKEGQNVTLSCEQNLNHDAMYWYRQDPGQGLRLIYYSQIVNDFQKGDIAEGYSVSREKKESFPLTVTSAQKNPTAFYLCASSIDGVYNEQFFGPGTRLTVL.